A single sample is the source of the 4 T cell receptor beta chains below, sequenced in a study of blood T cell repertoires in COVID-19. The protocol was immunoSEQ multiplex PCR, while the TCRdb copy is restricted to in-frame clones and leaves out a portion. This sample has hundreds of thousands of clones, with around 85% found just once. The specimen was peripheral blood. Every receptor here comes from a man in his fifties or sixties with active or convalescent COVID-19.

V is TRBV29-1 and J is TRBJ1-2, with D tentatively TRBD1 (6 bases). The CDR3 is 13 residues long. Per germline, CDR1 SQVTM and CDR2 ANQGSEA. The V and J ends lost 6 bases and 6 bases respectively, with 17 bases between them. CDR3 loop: CSVQNRELDGYTF. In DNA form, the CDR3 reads TGCAGCGTCCAAAACAGGGAGTTGGATGGCTACACCTTC.

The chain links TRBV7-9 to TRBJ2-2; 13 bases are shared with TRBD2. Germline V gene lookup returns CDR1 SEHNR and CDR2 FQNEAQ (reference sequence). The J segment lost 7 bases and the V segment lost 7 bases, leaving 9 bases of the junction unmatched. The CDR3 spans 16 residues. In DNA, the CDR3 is TGTGCCAGCACGAAAGGACTAGCGGGAGTTATCGGGGAGCTGTTTTTT. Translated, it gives CASTKGLAGVIGELFF. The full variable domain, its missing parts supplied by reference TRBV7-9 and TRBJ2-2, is DTGVSQNPRHKITKRGQNVTFRCDPISEHNRLYWYRQTLGQGPEFLTYFQNEAQLEKSRLLSDRFSAERPKGSFSTLEIQRTEQGDSAMYLCASTKGLAGVIGELFFGEGSRLTVL.

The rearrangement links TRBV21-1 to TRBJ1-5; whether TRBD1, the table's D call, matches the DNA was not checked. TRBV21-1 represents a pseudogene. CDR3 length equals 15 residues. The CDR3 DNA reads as TGTGCCAGCAGCAAAGCTGGCCAGATCAATCAGCCCCAGCATTTT. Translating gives CASSKAGQINQPQHF.

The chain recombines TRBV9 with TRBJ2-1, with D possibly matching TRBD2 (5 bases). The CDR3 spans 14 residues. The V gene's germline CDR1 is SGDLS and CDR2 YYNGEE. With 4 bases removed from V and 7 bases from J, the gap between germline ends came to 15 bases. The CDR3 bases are TGTGCCAGCAGCCTACGTCCGGGAACAAATGAGCAGTTCTTC. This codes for CASSLRPGTNEQFF. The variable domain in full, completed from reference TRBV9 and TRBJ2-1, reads DSGVTQTPKHLITATGQRVTLRCSPRSGDLSVYWYQQSLDQGLQFLIQYYNGEERAKGNILERFSAQQFPDLHSELNLSSLELGDSALYFCASSLRPGTNEQFFGPGTRLTVL.